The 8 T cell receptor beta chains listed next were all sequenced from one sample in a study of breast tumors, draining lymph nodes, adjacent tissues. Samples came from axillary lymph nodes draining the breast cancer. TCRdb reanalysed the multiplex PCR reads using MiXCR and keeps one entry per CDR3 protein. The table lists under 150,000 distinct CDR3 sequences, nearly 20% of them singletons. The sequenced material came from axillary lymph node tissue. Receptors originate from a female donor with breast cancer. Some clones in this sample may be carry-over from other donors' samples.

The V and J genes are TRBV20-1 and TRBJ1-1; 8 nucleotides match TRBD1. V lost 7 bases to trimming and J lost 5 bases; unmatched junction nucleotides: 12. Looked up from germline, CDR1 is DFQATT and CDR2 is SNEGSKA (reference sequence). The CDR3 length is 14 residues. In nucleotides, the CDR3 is TGCAGTGTTGATAGACAGGGGAAGGGAACTGAAGCTTTCTTT. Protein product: CSVDRQGKGTEAFF.

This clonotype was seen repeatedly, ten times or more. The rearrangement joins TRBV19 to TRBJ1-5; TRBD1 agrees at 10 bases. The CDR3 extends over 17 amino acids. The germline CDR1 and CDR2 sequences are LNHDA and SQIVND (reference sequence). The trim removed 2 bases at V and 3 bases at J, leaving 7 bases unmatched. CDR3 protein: CASSIRDRGLVNQPQHF. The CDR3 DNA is TGTGCCAGTAGTATAAGGGACAGGGGCTTAGTCAATCAGCCCCAGCATTTT.

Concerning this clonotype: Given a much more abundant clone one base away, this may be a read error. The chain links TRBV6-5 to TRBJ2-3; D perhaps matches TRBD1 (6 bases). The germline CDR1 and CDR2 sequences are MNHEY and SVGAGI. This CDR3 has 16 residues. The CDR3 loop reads CASSYSAGVVPDMQYF. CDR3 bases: TGTGCCAGCAGTTACTCTGCAGGGGTGGTTCCAGATATGCAGTATTTT.

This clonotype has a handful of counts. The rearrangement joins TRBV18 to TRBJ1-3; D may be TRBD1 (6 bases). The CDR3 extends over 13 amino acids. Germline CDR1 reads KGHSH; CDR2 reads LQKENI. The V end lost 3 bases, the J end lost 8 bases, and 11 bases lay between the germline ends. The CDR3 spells CASSPGALDTIYF. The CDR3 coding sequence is TGTGCCAGCTCACCGGGGGCCTTAGACACCATATATTTT.

Here the CDR3 reads CASSPVAEFNQPQHF. The CDR3 DNA reads as TGTGCCAGCAGCCCCGTGGCCGAGTTCAATCAGCCCCAGCATTTT. The gene calls are TRBV6-6 and TRBJ1-5; no clear D gene. Germline V gene sequence: CDR1 MNHNY, CDR2 SVGAGI (reference sequence). This CDR3 has 15 residues. V was shortened by 6 bases and J by 3 bases, with 15 bases between the two germline ends.

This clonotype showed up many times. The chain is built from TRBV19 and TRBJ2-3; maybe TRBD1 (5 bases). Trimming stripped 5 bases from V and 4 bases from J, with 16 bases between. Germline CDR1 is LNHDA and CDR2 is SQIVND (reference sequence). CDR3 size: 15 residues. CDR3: CASSPTTVGSDTQYF. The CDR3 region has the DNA TGTGCCAGTAGTCCCACGACAGTAGGTTCAGATACGCAGTATTTT.

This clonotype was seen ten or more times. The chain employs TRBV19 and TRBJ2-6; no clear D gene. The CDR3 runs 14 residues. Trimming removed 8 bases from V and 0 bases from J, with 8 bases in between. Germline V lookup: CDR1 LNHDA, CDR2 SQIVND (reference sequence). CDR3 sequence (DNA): TGTGCCAGTCAGGACCCCTCTGGGGCCAACGTCCTGACTTTC. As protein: CASQDPSGANVLTF. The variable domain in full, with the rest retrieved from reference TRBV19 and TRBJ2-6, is DGGITQSPKYLFRKEGQNVTLSCEQNLNHDAMYWYRQDPGQGLRLIYYSQIVNDFQKGDIAEGYSVSREKKESFPLTVTSAQKNPTAFYLCASQDPSGANVLTFGAGSRLTVL.

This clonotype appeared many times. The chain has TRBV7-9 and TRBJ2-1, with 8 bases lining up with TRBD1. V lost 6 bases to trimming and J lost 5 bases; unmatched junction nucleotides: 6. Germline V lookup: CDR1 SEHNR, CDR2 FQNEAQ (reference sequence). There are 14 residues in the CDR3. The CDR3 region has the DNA TGTGCCAGCAGGACCGGGACAGGAAACAATGAGCAGTTCTTC. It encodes CASRTGTGNNEQFF.